Listed below are T cell receptor beta chains from one sample, sequenced in a study of PD-1 blockade in classical Hodgkin lymphoma. Profiled with immunoSEQ multiplex PCR; TCRdb holds only in-frame clones, not every one. The sample holds 45,000 to 55,000 clones, 81% seen once. The material was peripheral blood mononuclear cells (PBMCs), obtained at baseline. These receptors were obtained from a human donor with classical Hodgkin lymphoma. CDR3s include the opening cysteine and the closing phenylalanine or tryptophan.

v_gene,j_gene,CDR3aa
TRBV7-2,TRBJ2-3,CASSQFADTQYF
TRBV30,TRBJ1-1,CAWSLASATEAFF
TRBV6-5,TRBJ2-1,CASSLLGSYNEQFF
TRBV27,TRBJ2-2,CASSRQNTGELFF
TRBV5-1,TRBJ2-3,CASSLGDFTDTQYF
TRBV7-2,TRBJ2-7,CASSPRTSYEQYF
TRBV13,TRBJ1-1,CASRERGWGSVNTEAFF
TRBV7-3,TRBJ1-1,CASSSQGDTEAFF
TRBV19,TRBJ2-7,CASSIGLAGGNEQYF
TRBV27,TRBJ2-2,CASWGGNTGELFF
TRBV4-2,TRBJ2-5,CASSTKTGGQETQYF
TRBV9,TRBJ2-1,CASSVPSGNNEQFF
TRBV18,TRBJ2-3,CASSPRTSPGTDTQYF
TRBV25-1,TRBJ1-1,CASSESRGRLENTEAFF
TRBV7-9,TRBJ2-5,CASDQGGETQYF
TRBV10-3,TRBJ1-1,CAISESAGNTEAFF
TRBV4-2,TRBJ1-5,CASSQDGTYSNQPQHF